These T cell receptor beta chains were read from a single sample in a study of T cells in Graves' hyperthyroidism and ophthalmopathy. TCRdb ran MiXCR on the multiplex PCR reads and lists one entry per CDR3 protein. The sample contains roughly 380,000 distinct CDR3 sequences, about 18% of which appear only once. Input material: blood. The receptors shown here come from a woman under 30 with Graves' hyperthyroidism. CDR3s include the opening cysteine and the closing phenylalanine or tryptophan. The order of the fields is V gene, J gene, clone size, D gene, CDR3 DNA, CDR3 protein. The D gene is left open where the match is weak. Not every row has a clone size; where given, it reads once, few, many or a size class.

TRBV6-1	TRBJ1-2	.	.	TGTGCCAGCAGTGAAGCGGAGTCGACGATAACCTTC	CASSEAESTITF
TRBV18	TRBJ2-7	many	.	TGTGCCAGCTCACTTTTACCGAAGAACGAGCAGTACTTC	CASSLLPKNEQYF
TRBV9	TRBJ2-2	.	TRBD1	TGTGCCAGCAGCCCCCAGGGGGTAACGAACACCGGGGAGCTGTTTTTT	CASSPQGVTNTGELFF
TRBV18	TRBJ2-5	once	.	TGTGCCAGCTCACCACCGAGCGAGGAGACCCAGTACTTC	CASSPPSEETQYF
TRBV24-1	TRBJ1-1	many	TRBD1	TGTGCCACCAGTGACGGGACAGGGGAGCTGAACACTGAAGCTTTCTTT	CATSDGTGELNTEAFF
TRBV6-5	TRBJ2-7	many	TRBD1	TGTGCCAGCAGTTTACTTAAACAGGGGTTCGAGCAGTACTTC	CASSLLKQGFEQYF
TRBV19	TRBJ2-7	many	.	TGTGCCAGTAGTATAGGACGTCGCTACGAGCAGTACTTC	CASSIGRRYEQYF
TRBV6-1	TRBJ2-7	.	.	TGTGCCAGCAGTGAGGCAATCCCCTACGAGCAGTACTTC	CASSEAIPYEQYF
TRBV14	TRBJ1-1	few	.	TGTGCCAGCAGCCAACGCCCTGGACCCACTGAAGCTTTCTTT	CASSQRPGPTEAFF
TRBV6-5	TRBJ1-5	.	TRBD1	TGTGCCAGCAGTTCGAAGGACAGGCCGGGGGATCAGCCCCAGCATTTT	CASSSKDRPGDQPQHF
TRBV2	TRBJ2-4	.	.	TGTGCCAGCAGATTGAAAGAAAACATTAAGTACTTC	CASRLKENIKYF
TRBV24-1	TRBJ2-7	many	.	TGTGCCCCGGCCGGGACGCACAAGAGCTCCTACGAGCAGTACTTC	CAPAGTHKSSYEQYF
TRBV25-1	TRBJ1-5	many	TRBD1	TGTGCCAGCAGTGAATGGAACAGGGGGCACAATCAGCCCCAGCATTTT	CASSEWNRGHNQPQHF
TRBV27	TRBJ1-1	.	TRBD1	TGTGCCAGCAGTCCGGGACAGTTCTACACTGAAGCTTTCTTT	CASSPGQFYTEAFF
TRBV7-4	TRBJ1-5	many	.	TGTGCCAGGCCGGGGTTGCAGGGATTCCAACAGCCCCAGCATTTT	CARPGLQGFQQPQHF
TRBV18	TRBJ2-4	many	.	TGTGCCAGCTCACAGAGGGGTGCCAAAAACATTAAGTACTTC	CASSQRGAKNIKYF
TRBV9	TRBJ2-5	many	.	TGTGCCAGCAGCGTAGCTCCCACAGAACAAGGGACCCAGTACTTC	CASSVAPTEQGTQYF
TRBV12-3/TRBV12-4	TRBJ1-2	.	.	TGTGCCAGCAGTTTAGTCAGGGCGGATGGCTACACCTTC	CASSLVRADGYTF
TRBV6-2/TRBV6-3	TRBJ1-1	many	TRBD1	TGTGCCAGCACTAGATCAGGGGGCCTTCGTGAAGCTTTCTTT	CASTRSGGLREAFF
TRBV12-3/TRBV12-4	TRBJ2-7	many	TRBD1	TGTGCCAGCAGGACAGGGTCCTACGAGCAGTACTTC	CASRTGSYEQYF
TRBV29-1	TRBJ2-7	many	.	TGCAGCGTTGACGGGGACGGGGACCCCTACGAGCAGTACTTC	CSVDGDGDPYEQYF
TRBV20-1	TRBJ2-5	many	.	TGCAGTGCTAGAGACCCAGGCCAAGAGACCCAGTACTTC	CSARDPGQETQYF